The clone carrying this T cell receptor (beta chain) was seen once. This specimen comes from a study of T cell responses to AZD1222 COVID-19 vaccine. This table comes from immunoSEQ multiplex PCR, and its TCRdb copy is limited to in-frame clones, with some not included. The sample shows approximately 120,000 clones, about nine tenths of them seen only once. This CDR3 has 14 amino acids. CDR1 is SGHVS, CDR2 FQNEAQ, per germline. V was pared by 3 bases and J by 5 bases, with 13 bases between. The chain employs TRBV7-8 and TRBJ1-1; D gene unclear. Material: peripheral blood, obtained on day 0 of AZD1222 vaccination. The receptor was derived from an adult in good health. The CDR3 region is CASSLAGSGTEAFF. The CDR3 nucleotides are TGTGCCAGCAGCTTGGCGGGGTCTGGAACTGAAGCTTTCTTT.